This T cell receptor beta chain came from a study of blood T cells in healthy people across ages. Notes on the study in general: Roughly linearly, TCR beta diversity per million T cells fell as age increased. Because sorting was not performed, PBMCs prevented conclusive naive versus antigen-experienced comparison.

Comments on this clonotype: What it recognizes is unknown.

Together with a sample-barcoded 5' primer, a J-beta primer mix was included in a second PCR lasting roughly 6 to 12 cycles. Template switching added a 12-random-nucleotide identifier to every cDNA molecule. TCRdb analysed the 5' RACE reads with MiXCR anew, one entry per CDR3 protein. In the table there are approximately 600,000 distinct CDR3 sequences, 45% to 65% of which are singletons. Trimming stripped 6 bases from V and 4 bases from J, with 13 bases between. The CDR3 has 15 amino acids. Per the germline V gene, CDR1 is MNHNS and CDR2 is SASEGT. Sequencing was performed on blood. J is TRBJ1-6 and V is TRBV6-1, with D perhaps matching TRBD1 (5 bases). The receptor was isolated from a man in his 60s in good health. The CDR3 DNA reads TGTGCCAGCAGAACCGGGACCCCATATAATTCACCCCTCCACTTT. This encodes CASRTGTPYNSPLHF.